Below, 27 T cell receptor beta chains from the same sample are listed, as sequenced in a study of T cells after yellow fever vaccination. MiXCR was run by TCRdb on the 5' RACE reads, yielding one entry per CDR3 protein. Found here are under 700,000 distinct CDR3 sequences, around 16% of them singletons; the top ten hold around a sixth. The starting material was PBMCs, obtained about 5 days after the first yellow fever vaccination. These receptor sequences come from a man between 18 and 35 years old who received the YFV17D yellow fever vaccine.

The chain is built from TRBV4-3 and TRBJ1-6; possible D gene TRBD1, 5 bases. The CDR3 length is 14 residues. V shed 6 bases and J shed 11 bases, with 17 bases lying between them. CDR1 is LGHNA, CDR2 YSLEER, per germline. The chain's CDR3 is CASSRRGTGPPLHF. As DNA, the CDR3 is TGCGCCAGCAGTCGAAGAGGGACCGGGCCACCCCTCCACTTT.

V usage is TRBV29-1 and J usage is TRBJ2-7; TRBD2 is a possible D gene (5 bases). CDR1 SQVTM and CDR2 ANQGSEA come from the germline V gene. Deletions cut 5 bases from V and 3 bases from J, with 29 bases between. The length of the CDR3 is 18 residues. This CDR3 is CSVYRTVKPVQTYYEQYV. CDR3 DNA: TGCAGCGTTTACCGGACTGTAAAACCGGTTCAAACCTACTACGAGCAGTACGTC.

The chain recombines TRBV7-2 with TRBJ1-5, with D hard to call. The CDR3 runs to 14 residues. V lost 2 bases to trimming and J lost 3 bases, with 8 bases between them. Germline V lookup: CDR1 SGHTA, CDR2 FQGNSA. The CDR3: CASSLTNNNQPQHF. The CDR3 DNA is TGTGCCAGCAGCTTAACAAACAACAATCAGCCCCAGCATTTT.

The rearrangement links TRBV7-9 to TRBJ1-1; a possible D gene is TRBD1 (5 bases). The germline gives CDR1 SEHNR, CDR2 FQNEAQ (reference sequence). V was trimmed by 2 bases and J by 5 bases, leaving 15 bases between them. This CDR3 has 15 residues. CDR3 protein: CASSLIDGGITEAFF. The CDR3, as DNA: TGTGCCAGCAGCTTAATCGACGGGGGAATAACTGAAGCTTTCTTT.

The genes are TRBV28 and TRBJ2-1; 10 bases map to TRBD2. This CDR3 contains 16 residues. Germline assignment: CDR1 MDHEN and CDR2 SYDVKM. Germline trimming cut 7 bases from V and 7 bases from J; bases unmatched to any gene: 13. DNA for the CDR3: TGTGCCAGCAACGCTCCCACAGCGGGGGGGCTGAATGAGCAGTTCTTC. Translated: CASNAPTAGGLNEQFF.

CDR3 sequence (DNA): TGTGCCAGCAGCCCCCGGATATCCCCGAGCTCCTACAATGAGCAGTTCTTC. Amino acids: CASSPRISPSSYNEQFF. The gene calls are TRBV11-2 and TRBJ2-1, with unresolved D. V lost 5 bases, J lost 0 bases, and 17 bases lay in between. The length of the CDR3 is 17 residues. In germline, CDR1 is SGHAT, CDR2 FQNNGV.

This clonotype was seen a few times. The genes are TRBV6-5 and TRBJ2-3; 7 bases agree with TRBD2. Looked up from germline, CDR1 is MNHEY and CDR2 is SVGAGI. J gave up 2 bases and V 0 bases, and 5 bases lay outside the gene matches. This CDR3 is built from 16 residues. In nucleotides, the CDR3 is TGTGCCAGCAGTTACTCGGGAGCGGGATTCACAGATACGCAGTATTTT. Residues: CASSYSGAGFTDTQYF.

The V call is TRBV5-1, the J call TRBJ2-1, with D perhaps matching TRBD1 or TRBD2 (5 bases each). Germline V lookup: CDR1 SGHRS, CDR2 YFSETQ. The CDR3 has 15 residues. The ends were cut back, 5 bases at V and 4 bases at J, with 16 bases in the middle. The DNA of the CDR3 is TGCGCCAGCAGTACCGGGACCGCTAAGTACAATGAGCAGTTCTTC. This translates into CASSTGTAKYNEQFF. Filled out from reference TRBV5-1 and TRBJ2-1, the complete variable domain reads KAGVTQTPRYLIKTRGQQVTLSCSPISGHRSVSWYQQTPGQGLQFLFEYFSETQRNKGNFPGRFSGRQFSNSRSEMNVSTLELGDSALYLCASSTGTAKYNEQFFGPGTRLTVL.

This clonotype turned up a few times. This chain links TRBV7-9 with TRBJ1-5; no definite D call. V lost 1 base, J lost 6 bases, and 4 bases lay in between. The CDR3 loop spans 12 amino acids. CDR1 is SEHNR, CDR2 FQNEAQ, per germline (reference sequence). The CDR3 DNA follows: TGTGCCAGCAGCTTAGACACTCAGCCCCAGCATTTT. Translated, it gives CASSLDTQPQHF. Complete variable domain (other parts from reference TRBV7-9 and TRBJ1-5): DTGVSQNPRHKITKRGQNVTFRCDPISEHNRLYWYRQTLGQGPEFLTYFQNEAQLEKSRLLSDRFSAERPKGSFSTLEIQRTEQGDSAMYLCASSLDTQPQHFGDGTRLSIL.

This clonotype came up a few times. This chain uses TRBV9 with TRBJ2-2; D ambiguous. The CDR3 is made up of 12 amino acids. The V gene lost 0 bases and the J gene lost 7 bases, with 4 bases spanning the gap. From germline, CDR1 is SGDLS and CDR2 YYNGEE. CDR3 sequence: CASSVGGGELFF. CDR3 sequence (DNA): TGTGCCAGCAGCGTAGGGGGCGGGGAGCTGTTTTTT.

The J gene is TRBJ2-4, the V gene TRBV28; TRBD2 is a possible D gene (6 bases). Germline V gene data show CDR1 as MDHEN and CDR2 as SYDVKM. The CDR3 contains 16 residues. The V and J ends lost 7 bases and 4 bases respectively, with 20 bases between them. For the CDR3, the DNA is TGTGCCAGCACCTGGAGCGGGCCTCTTGGGAAAAACATTCAGTACTTC. Protein: CASTWSGPLGKNIQYF. The complete variable domain, with remaining parts taken from reference TRBV28 and TRBJ2-4, reads DVKVTQSSRYLVKRTGEKVFLECVQDMDHENMFWYRQDPGLGLRLIYFSYDVKMKEKGDIPEGYSVSREKKERFSLILESASTNQTSMYLCASTWSGPLGKNIQYFGAGTRLSVL.

The chain uses TRBV28 and TRBJ2-7, with D perhaps TRBD2 (5 bases). Germline CDR1 reads MDHEN; CDR2 reads SYDVKM. V shed 4 bases and J shed 1 base, with 14 bases lying between them. The CDR3 contains 15 residues. CDR3 nucleotides: TGTGCCAGCAGTTCTGCACTAGACTGGTCCTACGAGCAGTACGTC. Its protein is CASSSALDWSYEQYV.

V is TRBV7-2 and J is TRBJ2-3; 12 bases line up with TRBD2. Germline V lookup: CDR1 SGHTA, CDR2 FQGNSA. V lost 4 bases to trimming and J lost 10 bases; unmatched junction nucleotides: 12. The CDR3 covers 16 residues. This chain's CDR3 is CASSSLLAGGPWAQYF. DNA for the CDR3: TGTGCCAGCAGCTCCTTACTAGCGGGGGGCCCCTGGGCGCAGTATTTT.

The chain links TRBV7-2 to TRBJ1-2, with TRBD1 as a possible D gene (6 bases). The CDR3 runs 14 residues. Germline V lookup: CDR1 SGHTA, CDR2 FQGNSA. Trimming left V 1 base short and J 8 bases short, with 14 bases between. The CDR3 sequence is CASSLGGRGRGYTF. For the CDR3, the DNA is TGTGCCAGCAGCTTAGGGGGCAGGGGAAGAGGCTACACCTTC.

The J gene is TRBJ2-1, the V gene TRBV27, with TRBD1 matching over 9 bases. V shed 7 bases and J 15 bases; nucleotides not matched to a gene: 10. Germline V lookup: CDR1 MNHEY, CDR2 SMNVEV (reference sequence). CDR3 length: 12 amino acids. The CDR3: CASTTGGREVFF. DNA of the CDR3: TGTGCCAGCACCACAGGGGGCAGGGAAGTGTTCTTC.

The table lists this clonotype with a few counts. The V and J genes are TRBV7-9 and TRBJ1-2, with D perhaps matching TRBD1 (5 bases). From germline, CDR1 is SEHNR and CDR2 FQNEAQ (reference sequence). The CDR3 has 14 amino acids. Trimming left V 2 bases short and J 1 base short, with 8 bases between. This CDR3 is CASSLQTDNYGYTF. The CDR3 DNA is TGTGCCAGCAGCTTACAGACAGATAACTATGGCTACACCTTC.

The chain uses TRBV20-1 and TRBJ2-3; 13 nucleotides align to TRBD2. CDR1 is DFQATT, CDR2 SNEGSKA, per germline (reference sequence). This CDR3 is 15 amino acids long. V dropped 0 bases and J dropped 14; count of bases not matched to a gene: 11. The CDR3 region is CSARDPTSGGDTGYF. As DNA, the CDR3 is TGCAGTGCTAGAGATCCCACTAGCGGGGGGGATACGGGGTATTTT.

This clonotype was counted between two and nine times. The V gene is TRBV5-1, the J gene TRBJ1-4; D is unresolved. Trimming pared 2 bases from V and 6 bases from J, leaving 11 bases between. This CDR3 has 14 amino acids. Germline CDR1 SGHRS, CDR2 YFSETQ. The CDR3 loop is CASSLSGDYEKLFF. CDR3 nucleotides: TGCGCCAGCAGCTTAAGCGGAGACTATGAAAAACTGTTTTTT.

There are a few counts of this clonotype. In nucleotides, the CDR3 is TGTGCCAGCAGTGAATACGGTAACGAAAAACTGTTTTTT. Translation gives CASSEYGNEKLFF. V is TRBV25-1 and J is TRBJ1-4, with D unclear. Looked up from germline, CDR1 is MGHDK and CDR2 is SYGVNS. The ends were cut back, 0 bases at V and 8 bases at J, with 7 bases in the middle. This CDR3 has 13 amino acids.

A few counts support this clonotype. The chain employs TRBV20-1 and TRBJ2-5; D is unresolved. Per germline, CDR1 DFQATT and CDR2 SNEGSKA (reference sequence). With 0 bases removed from V and 7 bases from J, the gap between germline ends came to 12 bases. The CDR3 is made up of 13 amino acids. CDR3 protein: CSARDTRWGTQYF. Here the CDR3 DNA reads TGCAGTGCTAGAGATACCCGCTGGGGGACCCAGTACTTC.

The sample holds a few counts of this clonotype. The chain has TRBV9 and TRBJ2-3; 13 nucleotides agree with TRBD2. There are 17 residues in the CDR3. V was clipped by 2 bases and J by 2 bases; unmatched bases: 5. Germline V gene lookup returns CDR1 SGDLS and CDR2 YYNGEE. This chain's CDR3 is CASSVPTSGGVTDTQYF. The CDR3 DNA reads as TGTGCCAGCAGCGTCCCAACTAGCGGGGGGGTCACAGATACGCAGTATTTT.

The chain has TRBV6-1 and TRBJ2-7, with 7 positions matching TRBD1. In germline, CDR1 is MNHNS, CDR2 SASEGT. The V gene end was trimmed by 6 bases and the J gene end by 4 bases; junction bases not matched to a gene: 9. The CDR3 totals 14 residues. CDR3 region: CASRPTGAAYEQYV. The CDR3 bases are TGTGCCAGCAGACCAACAGGGGCGGCTTACGAGCAGTACGTC.

The chain combines TRBV2 with TRBJ2-2; D may match TRBD1 or TRBD2 (5 bases each). Germline V CDR1 and CDR2: SNHLY, FYNNEI. CDR3 size: 15 residues. V lost 2 bases and J lost 3, with 10 bases in between. As DNA, the CDR3 is TGTGCCAGCAGTGAATGGGACCGAGACACCGGGGAGCTGTTTTTT. It yields the protein CASSEWDRDTGELFF. Using reference TRBV2 and TRBJ2-2 for the parts outside the CDR3, the full variable domain is EPEVTQTPSHQVTQMGQEVILRCVPISNHLYFYWYRQILGQKVEFLVSFYNNEISEKSEIFDDQFSVERPDGSNFTLKIRSTKLEDSAMYFCASSEWDRDTGELFFGEGSRLTVL.

The J gene is TRBJ1-3, the V gene TRBV4-3, with D tentatively TRBD1 (5 bases). Germline values: CDR1 LGHNA, CDR2 YSLEER. V shed 1 base and J shed 10 bases, with 17 bases lying between them. The CDR3 runs to 15 residues. DNA of the CDR3: TGCGCCAGCAGCCAAGGCGGGGCGAGTCGGGGGACCATATATTTT. Its protein is CASSQGGASRGTIYF.

This clonotype was found a few times. J is TRBJ1-2 and V is TRBV7-9, with no clear D. V shed 3 bases and J shed 2 bases, with 10 bases lying between them. Germline CDR1 is SEHNR and CDR2 is FQNEAQ (reference sequence). CDR3 length: 14 residues. CDR3 residues: CASSFNRDNYGYTF. CDR3 nucleotides: TGTGCCAGCAGCTTCAATAGAGACAACTATGGCTACACCTTC.

This clonotype turned up a few times. The CDR3: CASSMYGYEQYF. The CDR3 DNA reads as TGTGCCAGCAGCATGTACGGGTACGAGCAGTACTTC. The V gene is TRBV7-9, the J gene TRBJ2-7, with unresolved D. V lost 5 bases and J 4 bases, leaving 9 bases between the germline ends. The CDR3 has 12 residues. CDR1 is SEHNR, CDR2 FQNEAQ, per germline (reference sequence). Drawing the rest from reference TRBV7-9 and TRBJ2-7, the complete variable domain is DTGVSQNPRHKITKRGQNVTFRCDPISEHNRLYWYRQTLGQGPEFLTYFQNEAQLEKSRLLSDRFSAERPKGSFSTLEIQRTEQGDSAMYLCASSMYGYEQYFGPGTRLTVT.

This clonotype was seen ten or more times. The chain couples TRBV4-1 to TRBJ2-1, with 7 bases fitting TRBD1. This CDR3 spans 18 amino acids. J lost 0 bases, V lost 1 base, and 9 bases had no gene match. CDR1 and CDR2 (germline): MGHRA, YSYEKL. As DNA, the CDR3 is TGCGCCAGCAGCCAAGGACAGGGCGAATGGGACTCCTACAATGAGCAGTTCTTC. Amino acid sequence: CASSQGQGEWDSYNEQFF.